Below, 7 T cell receptor beta chains from the same sample are listed, as sequenced in a study of blood T cell repertoires in COVID-19. Some clones are missing from TCRdb's copy, which holds only in-frame ones; the method was immunoSEQ multiplex PCR. The sample records a few hundred thousand clones, approximately 86% being singletons. What was sequenced was peripheral blood. The source of these receptors is a man in his forties who had recovered from COVID-19.

This clone was counted once. The V call is TRBV5-1, the J call TRBJ2-2, with D possibly TRBD1 on 5 matching bases. V dropped 4 bases and J dropped 7 bases, with 17 bases sitting between them. This CDR3 has 15 residues. Germline CDR1 is SGHRS and CDR2 is YFSETQ. The CDR3 loop is CASSPKVQGGGELFF. CDR3 coding DNA: TGCGCCAGCAGCCCCAAAGTCCAGGGTGGCGGGGAGCTGTTTTTT.

The chain uses TRBV7-2 and TRBJ2-1, with D hard to call. V was pared by 3 bases and J by 7 bases, with 13 bases between. The CDR3 loop spans 14 amino acids. Per germline, CDR1 SGHTA and CDR2 FQGNSA. The CDR3 DNA is TGTGCCAGCAGCTTCCGACTGGTTCCGAATGAGCAGTTCTTC. Protein: CASSFRLVPNEQFF.

The V and J genes are TRBV10-3 and TRBJ1-2, with TRBD1 as a possible D gene (6 bases). The CDR3 totals 13 residues. Between the trimmed V and J ends, which lost 10 bases and 6 bases, there was a span of 18 bases. Germline CDR1 and CDR2: ENHRY and SYGVKD. The CDR3 region is CATFGGPTDGYTF. DNA for the CDR3: TGTGCCACCTTCGGGGGGCCGACGGATGGCTACACCTTC.

This rearrangement joins TRBV2 to TRBJ2-7, with TRBD2 as a possible D gene (5 bases). Germline V gene data show CDR1 as SNHLY and CDR2 as FYNNEI. CDR3 length: 14 amino acids. Trimming cost V 5 bases and J 3 bases, with 14 bases left between them. Written as DNA, the CDR3 is TGTGCCAGCAGTCCTACGGGGTTAGACTACGAGCAGTACTTC. Its protein is CASSPTGLDYEQYF.

This chain connects TRBV5-4 to TRBJ2-5, with 7 bases matching TRBD1. The CDR3 consists of 15 residues. Germline-derived CDR1 and CDR2 are SGHNT and YYREEE (reference sequence). J was trimmed by 2 bases and V by 3 bases; bases with no gene match: 7. DNA for the CDR3: TGTGCCAGCAGCTCCGTTACGGGACAGCAAGAGACCCAGTACTTC. This sequence encodes CASSSVTGQQETQYF.

V and J are TRBV5-1 and TRBJ2-7; 7 bases align to TRBD1. Trimming at V came to 8 bases and at J to 3 bases, leaving 8 bases not matched to a gene. CDR1 SGHRS and CDR2 YFSETQ come from the germline V gene. CDR3 size: 13 residues. CDR3 DNA: TGCGCCAGTACCCGGGACAGTGTCTACGAGCAGTACTTC. It codes for CASTRDSVYEQYF. Full variable domain (missing parts from reference TRBV5-1 and TRBJ2-7): KAGVTQTPRYLIKTRGQQVTLSCSPISGHRSVSWYQQTPGQGLQFLFEYFSETQRNKGNFPGRFSGRQFSNSRSEMNVSTLELGDSALYLCASTRDSVYEQYFGPGTRLTVT.

This chain uses TRBV2 with TRBJ2-5; TRBD1 matches at 11 bases. Germline V gives CDR1 SNHLY, CDR2 FYNNEI. This CDR3 contains 14 residues. The ends lost 4 bases at V and 5 bases at J; junction bases unmatched: 3. The CDR3 DNA sequence: TGTGCCAGCAGTGGGGACAGGGGGTCCGAGACCCAGTACTTC. Amino acid sequence: CASSGDRGSETQYF.